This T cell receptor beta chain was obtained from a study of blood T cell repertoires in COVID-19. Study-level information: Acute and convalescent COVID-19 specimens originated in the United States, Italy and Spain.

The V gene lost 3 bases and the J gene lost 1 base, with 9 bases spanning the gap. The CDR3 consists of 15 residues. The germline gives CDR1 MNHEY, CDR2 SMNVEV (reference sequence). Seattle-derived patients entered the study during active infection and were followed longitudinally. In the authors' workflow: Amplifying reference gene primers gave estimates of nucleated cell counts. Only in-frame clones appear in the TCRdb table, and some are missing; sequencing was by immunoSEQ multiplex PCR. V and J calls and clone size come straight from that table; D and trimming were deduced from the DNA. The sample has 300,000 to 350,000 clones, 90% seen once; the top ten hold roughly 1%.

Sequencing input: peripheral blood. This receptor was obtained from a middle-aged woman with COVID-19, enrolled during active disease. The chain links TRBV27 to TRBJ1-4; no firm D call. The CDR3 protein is CASSFGGRTNEKLFF. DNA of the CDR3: TGTGCCAGCAGTTTTGGAGGGAGAACTAATGAAAAACTGTTTTTT.